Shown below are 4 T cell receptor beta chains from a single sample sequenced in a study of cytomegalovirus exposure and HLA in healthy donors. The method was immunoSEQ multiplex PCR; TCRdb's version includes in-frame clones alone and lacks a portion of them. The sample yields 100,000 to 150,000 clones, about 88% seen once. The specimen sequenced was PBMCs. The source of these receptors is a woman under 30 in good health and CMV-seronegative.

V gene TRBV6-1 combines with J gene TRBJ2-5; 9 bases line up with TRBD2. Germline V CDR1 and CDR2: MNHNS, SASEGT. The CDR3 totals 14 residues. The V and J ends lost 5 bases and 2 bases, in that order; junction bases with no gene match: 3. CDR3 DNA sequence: TGTGCCAGCAGTTTAGCGGGGGCTCAAGAGACCCAGTACTTC. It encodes CASSLAGAQETQYF.

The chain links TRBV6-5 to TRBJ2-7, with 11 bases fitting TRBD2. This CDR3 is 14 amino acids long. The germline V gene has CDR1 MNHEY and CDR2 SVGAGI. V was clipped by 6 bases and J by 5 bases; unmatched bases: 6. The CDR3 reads CASSLTSGGNEQYF. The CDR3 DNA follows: TGTGCCAGCAGCCTTACTAGCGGGGGCAACGAGCAGTACTTC.

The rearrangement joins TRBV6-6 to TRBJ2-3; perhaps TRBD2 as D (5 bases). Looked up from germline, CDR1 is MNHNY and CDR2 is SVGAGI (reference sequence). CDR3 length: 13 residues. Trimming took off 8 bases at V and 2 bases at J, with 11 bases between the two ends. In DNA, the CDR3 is TGTGCCAGCGAACGGGGTGCCACAGATACGCAGTATTTT. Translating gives CASERGATDTQYF.

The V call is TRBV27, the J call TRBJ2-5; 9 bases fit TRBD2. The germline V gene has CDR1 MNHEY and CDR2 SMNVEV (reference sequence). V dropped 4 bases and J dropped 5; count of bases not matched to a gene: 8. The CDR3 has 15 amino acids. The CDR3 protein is CASSSAGGQRETQYF. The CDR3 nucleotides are TGTGCCAGCAGTTCGGCGGGGGGGCAACGTGAGACCCAGTACTTC.